This entry features one TCR beta chain sequence. This table comes from immunoSEQ multiplex PCR, and its TCRdb copy is limited to in-frame clones, with some not included. The sample records about 140,000 clones, about 91% being singletons. Trimming pared 6 bases from V and 4 bases from J, leaving 7 bases between. The CDR3 covers 10 residues. CDR1 is DFQATT and CDR2 is SNEGSKA in the germline V gene (reference sequence). This entry comes from a study of control samples from healthy donors and cancer patients. This receptor was obtained from a man between 25 and 39 years old in good health. The chain couples TRBV20-1 to TRBJ2-7; D is unclear. Sequences were obtained from blood. CDR3 nucleotide sequence: TGCAGTGCGGGGTCATACGAGCAGTACTTC. Its protein product is CSAGSYEQYF.